The TCR beta chain described here comes from a study of T cell responses to AZD1222 COVID-19 vaccine. About this clone: Its antigen is unidentified.

CDR1 and CDR2 (germline): LNHNV, YYDKDF (reference sequence). Trimming stripped 0 bases from V and 6 bases from J, with 15 bases between. The CDR3 totals 17 residues. Points from the study as a whole: No day 14 peak samples; only post-peak repertoires were characterized. Clonal diversity was possibly underestimated, and white British individuals and females predominated among donors.

TCRdb's copy holds only in-frame clones and misses some; the assay was immunoSEQ multiplex PCR. The sample lists some 180,000 clones, 90% to 95% seen once, with more than 1.5% in the top ten. V and J are TRBV15 and TRBJ1-6, with D perhaps TRBD1 (5 bases). The sequenced sample was peripheral blood, obtained 28 days after the second AZD1222 dose. The sequence derives from an adult who received the AZD1222 COVID-19 vaccine. The CDR3 sequence: CATSREQQGTSNSPLHF. CDR3 in DNA: TGTGCCACCAGCAGAGAACAGCAGGGAACGAGTAATTCACCCCTCCACTTT.